A selection of T cell receptor beta chains follows, all from one sample in a study of blood T cell repertoires in COVID-19. The data were produced by immunoSEQ multiplex PCR, yet TCRdb's version contains in-frame clones alone and is incomplete. The top ten clones hold 20% to 25% of a sample with approximately 190,000 clones, approximately 86% of them seen once. The sequencing input was PBMCs or T cells enriched from blood (not recorded which). These receptors originate from a woman aged 40 to 50 in a cohort exposed to, infected with or recovered from COVID-19 (not recorded which). Both conserved end residues are part of each CDR3. A D gene is named only where the DNA matches it firmly. Some rows mark clone size as missing; the rest say once, few, many or name a class of expanded clone.

TRBV20-1	TRBD1	TRBJ1-1	NA	CSARKQGLAFF	TGCAGTGCTAGAAAACAGGGGTTGGCTTTCTTT
TRBV11-2	NA	TRBJ2-5	NA	CASSLVDIGSETQYF	TGTGCCAGCAGCTTAGTCGATATCGGGAGTGAGACCCAGTACTTC
TRBV9	NA	TRBJ1-2	NA	CASSVDGGGGYGYTF	TGTGCCAGCAGCGTAGACGGGGGTGGTGGCTATGGCTACACCTTC
TRBV27	TRBD2	TRBJ2-3	NA	CASRDLAGFTTDTQYF	TGTGCCAGCAGAGACCTAGCGGGGTTCACCACAGATACGCAGTATTTT
TRBV19	TRBD1	TRBJ1-2	NA	CASSMDRTGANYGYTF	TGTGCCAGTAGTATGGACCGGACAGGGGCTAACTATGGCTACACCTTC
TRBV28	NA	TRBJ2-3	NA	CASSTDSSTDTQYF	TGTGCCAGCAGTACAGATTCTTCCACAGATACGCAGTATTTT
TRBV6-6	NA	TRBJ2-3	once	CASSRVPSTDTQYF	TGTGCCAGCAGTAGAGTCCCTAGCACAGATACGCAGTATTTT
TRBV9	TRBD1	TRBJ1-3	NA	CASSAEDRAGNTIYF	TGTGCCAGCAGCGCGGAGGACAGGGCTGGAAACACCATATATTTT
TRBV5-6	TRBD1	TRBJ1-6	NA	CASRNRGFNSPLHF	TGTGCCAGCAGAAACAGGGGCTTTAATTCACCCCTCCACTTT
TRBV5-1	NA	TRBJ2-5	NA	CASSFFPEETQYF	TGCGCCAGCAGCTTTTTTCCGGAAGAGACCCAGTACTTC
TRBV7-2	TRBD2	TRBJ2-1	NA	CASSFGSGGEQFF	TGTGCCAGCAGCTTCGGAAGCGGGGGTGAGCAGTTCTTC
TRBV18	TRBD2	TRBJ2-1	NA	CASSGTSGRTVDEQFF	TGTGCCAGCTCAGGGACTAGCGGGAGGACCGTCGATGAGCAGTTCTTC
TRBV6-6	NA	TRBJ1-5	NA	CASSYLGEGNQPQHF	TGTGCCAGCAGTTACCTAGGGGAAGGCAATCAGCCCCAGCATTTT
TRBV7-9	TRBD1	TRBJ1-3	NA	CASSLGQGANTIYF	TGTGCCAGCAGCTTAGGGCAGGGGGCGAACACCATATATTTT
TRBV6-2/TRBV6-3	NA	TRBJ2-5	NA	CASSRNEARAQYF	TGTGCCAGCAGCCGCAATGAGGCCCGGGCCCAGTACTTC
TRBV9	NA	TRBJ1-4	NA	CASSVGGATNEKLFF	TGTGCCAGCAGCGTAGGAGGTGCAACTAATGAAAAACTGTTTTTT
TRBV4-1	TRBD2	TRBJ2-1	NA	CASSLGTSGGYNEQFF	TGCGCCAGCAGCCTTGGGACTAGCGGGGGCTACAATGAGCAGTTCTTC
TRBV20-1	TRBD1	TRBJ1-5	NA	CSAGGTGYQPQHF	TGCAGTGCTGGTGGGACAGGATATCAGCCCCAGCATTTT